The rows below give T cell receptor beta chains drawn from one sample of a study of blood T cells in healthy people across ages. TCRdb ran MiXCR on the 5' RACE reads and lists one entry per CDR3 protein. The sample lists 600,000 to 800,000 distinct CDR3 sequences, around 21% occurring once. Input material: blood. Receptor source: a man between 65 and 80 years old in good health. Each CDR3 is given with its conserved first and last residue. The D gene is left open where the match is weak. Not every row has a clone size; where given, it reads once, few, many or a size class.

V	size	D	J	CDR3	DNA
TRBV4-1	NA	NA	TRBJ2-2	CASSQWSQGNTGELFF	TGCGCCAGCAGCCAATGGAGTCAGGGGAACACCGGGGAGCTGTTTTTT
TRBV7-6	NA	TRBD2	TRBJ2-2	CASSPGTSGSSGELFF	TGTGCCAGCAGCCCTGGGACTAGCGGGAGTTCCGGGGAGCTGTTTTTT
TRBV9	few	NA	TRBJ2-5	CASSPRGGQETQYF	TGTGCCAGCAGCCCCAGAGGAGGGCAAGAGACCCAGTACTTC
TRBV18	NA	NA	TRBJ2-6	CTSSPGRSGANVLTF	TGTACCAGCTCACCAGGGAGGTCTGGGGCCAACGTCCTGACTTTC
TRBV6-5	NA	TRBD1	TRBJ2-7	CAARTGRSVAYEQYF	TGTGCCGCCAGGACAGGGCGTTCTGTAGCCTACGAGCAGTACTTC
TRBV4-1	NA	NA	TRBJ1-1	CASSQRDGTEAFF	TGCGCCAGCAGCCAACGGGACGGCACTGAAGCTTTCTTT
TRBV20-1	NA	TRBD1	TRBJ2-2	CSARQGADTGELFF	TGCAGTGCAAGACAGGGGGCAGACACCGGGGAGCTGTTTTTT
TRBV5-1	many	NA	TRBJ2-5	CASSGGPLEEQYF	TGCGCCAGCAGTGGCGGACCACTGGAAGAGCAGTACTTC
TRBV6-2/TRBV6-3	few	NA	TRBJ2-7	CASDSPVITAYEQYF	TGTGCCAGCGATTCACCTGTAATCACCGCCTACGAGCAGTACTTC
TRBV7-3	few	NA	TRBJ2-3	CASSPQGTGGNTQYF	TGTGCCAGCAGCCCCCAGGGGACGGGAGGTAATACGCAGTATTTT
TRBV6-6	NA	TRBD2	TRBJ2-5	CASSYSGTSGIAYF	TGTGCCAGCAGTTACTCAGGGACTAGCGGGATAGCGTACTTC
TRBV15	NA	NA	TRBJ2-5	CATSRDVASLETQYF	TGTGCCACCAGCAGAGATGTGGCTAGCTTGGAGACCCAGTACTTC
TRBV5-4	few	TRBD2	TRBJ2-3	CASRTGLAADTQYF	TGTGCCAGCAGGACGGGACTAGCGGCAGATACGCAGTATTTT
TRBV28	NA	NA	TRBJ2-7	CASTERRALSSYEQYF	TGTGCCAGCACTGAGAGGAGGGCCTTAAGCTCCTACGAGCAGTACTTC
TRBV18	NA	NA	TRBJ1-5	CASSPGWRGNQPQHF	TGTGCCAGCTCACCGGGTTGGAGGGGGAATCAGCCCCAGCATTTT
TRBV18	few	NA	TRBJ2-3	CASSQDTQYF	TGTGCCAGCTCTCAGGATACGCAGTATTTT
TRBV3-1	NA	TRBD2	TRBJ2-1	CASSQGGGLAAIFGQFF	TGTGCCAGCAGCCAGGGGGGTGGACTAGCGGCAATCTTCGGGCAGTTCTTC
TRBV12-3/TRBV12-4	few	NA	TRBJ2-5	CASILGGFQETQYF	TGTGCCAGCATCCTAGGGGGGTTCCAAGAGACCCAGTACTTC
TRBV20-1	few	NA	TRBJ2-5	CSARSPGGQETQYF	TGCAGTGCTAGATCCCCAGGAGGCCAAGAGACCCAGTACTTC
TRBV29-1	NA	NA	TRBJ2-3	CSVEADSTDTQYF	TGCAGCGTTGAGGCTGACAGCACAGATACGCAGTATTTT
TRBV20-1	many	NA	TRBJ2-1	CSPLVQNEQFF	TGCAGTCCATTGGTCCAAAATGAGCAGTTCTTC
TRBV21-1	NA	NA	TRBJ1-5	CASSKVGDRALCNQPQHF	TGTGCCAGCAGCAAAGTTGGGGACAGGGCTCTTTGCAATCAGCCCCAGCATTTT